This section outlines one TCR beta chain sequence together with its context. Antigen specificity is unknown. This sample is drawn from a study of shared clonotypes between healthy human individuals. Background on the study: Samples came from a couple of female and a few male donors aged 18 to 49.

The authors loaded around 220 ng DNA, 25,000 to 30,000 T cell genomes, into sorted-subset replicate PCRs. TCRdb's copy holds only in-frame clones and misses some; the assay was immunoSEQ multiplex PCR. The repertoire includes about 1.4 million clones, roughly 96% of them detected once, and more than 0.9% sits in the top ten. Findings of the study overall: Compared with memory subsets, naive subsets generally had larger estimated richness. Donor scarcity curtailed the genetic and exposure-history diversity represented herein.

This sequence originates from a man between 25 and 39 years old in good health. The sample taken for sequencing was naive CD4+ T cells sorted from blood. Described subset: CD45RA+ positively selected.

CDR3 nucleotides: TGCGCCAGCAGCTTGGAGGTCCGGGGTATCCGATTAACCTACGAGCAGTACTTC. Amino acid sequence: CASSLEVRGIRLTYEQYF. The V gene is TRBV5-1, the J gene TRBJ2-7; tentative D call: TRBD2 (5 bases). This CDR3 is 18 amino acids long. Trimming took 0 bases from V and 2 from J, leaving 21 bases between them. Germline CDR1 is SGHRS and CDR2 is YFSETQ.